Following are 32 T cell receptor beta chains from one sample sequenced in a study of shared clonotypes between healthy human individuals. The data were produced by immunoSEQ multiplex PCR, yet TCRdb's version contains in-frame clones alone and is incomplete. The sample carries some 1,100,000 clones, about 80% recorded once. The sequencing sample was made of memory CD4+ T cells from PBMCs. Regarding subset: CD45RA-negative fraction. The receptors derive from a man aged 18 to 30 in good health. Some clones in this sample may be carry-over from other donors' samples.

This clone was detected once. This chain connects TRBV6-1 to TRBJ2-1; D gene ambiguous. The CDR3 runs to 17 residues. V was pared by 2 bases and J by 2 bases, with 16 bases between. Germline V lookup: CDR1 MNHNS, CDR2 SASEGT. The DNA of the CDR3 is TGTGCCAGCAGTGAACTAAAGACCCCCGAAACCTACAATGAGCAGTTCTTC. This translates into CASSELKTPETYNEQFF.

The chain employs TRBV4-2 and TRBJ1-4; TRBD1 is a possible D gene (6 bases). The CDR3 spans 14 residues. The germline V gene encodes CDR1 LGHNA and CDR2 YNFKEQ. The germline V and J ends were trimmed by 6 bases and 7 bases, with 15 bases remaining between them. CDR3 region: CASSPQGSGEKLFF. As DNA, the CDR3 is TGTGCCAGCAGTCCACAGGGCAGCGGTGAAAAACTGTTTTTT.

The chain carries TRBV7-2 and TRBJ2-5; TRBD2 agrees at 8 bases. The trim removed 4 bases at V and 5 bases at J, leaving 15 bases unmatched. This CDR3 has 17 amino acids. Germline-derived CDR1 and CDR2 are SGHTA and FQGNSA. The CDR3: CASSSRFGLAREETQYF. The DNA for the CDR3 is TGTGCCAGCAGCTCCAGATTTGGACTAGCTAGGGAGGAGACCCAGTACTTC. Supplemented by reference TRBV7-2 and TRBJ2-5, the full variable domain reads GAGVSQSPSNKVTEKGKDVELRCDPISGHTALYWYRQSLGQGLEFLIYFQGNSAPDKSGLPSDRFSAERTGGSVSTLTIQRTQQEDSAVYLCASSSRFGLAREETQYFGPGTRLLVL.

Many counts were recorded for this clone. This rearrangement joins TRBV7-6 to TRBJ2-7; D gene unclear. The CDR3 runs 13 residues. The germline gives CDR1 SGHVS, CDR2 FNYEAQ. The V end was cut by 0 bases, the J end by 7 bases, with 10 bases between. CDR3 sequence reads: CASSLAPRGEQYF. The CDR3 DNA follows: TGTGCCAGCAGCTTAGCGCCCCGCGGAGAGCAGTACTTC.

The chain recombines TRBV6-1 with TRBJ2-7; D remains unclear. Germline V gives CDR1 MNHNS, CDR2 SASEGT. The length of the CDR3 is 14 residues. The ends were cut back, 2 bases at V and 1 base at J, with 9 bases in the middle. CDR3 sequence (DNA): TGTGCCAGCAGTGAACAGCCAGATTCCTACGAGCAGTACTTC. Translating gives CASSEQPDSYEQYF.

V gene TRBV28 combines with J gene TRBJ1-1, with D possibly being TRBD1 (6 bases). Germline V gene data show CDR1 as MDHEN and CDR2 as SYDVKM. Trimming stripped 5 bases from V and 4 bases from J, with 14 bases between. The CDR3 has 14 amino acids. For the CDR3, the DNA is TGTGCCAGCAGTCCCTCCAGGGGAGGCACTGAAGCTTTCTTT. Translating gives CASSPSRGGTEAFF. Full variable domain (outside the CDR3, taken from reference TRBV28 and TRBJ1-1): DVKVTQSSRYLVKRTGEKVFLECVQDMDHENMFWYRQDPGLGLRLIYFSYDVKMKEKGDIPEGYSVSREKKERFSLILESASTNQTSMYLCASSPSRGGTEAFFGQGTRLTVV.

CDR3 in DNA: TGTGCCAGCAGCTTAGCGCATCGCACCGGGGAGCTGTTTTTT. This codes for CASSLAHRTGELFF. V is TRBV7-6 and J is TRBJ2-2; unclear D gene. Per germline, CDR1 SGHVS and CDR2 FNYEAQ. The length of the CDR3 is 14 residues. Deletions cut 0 bases from V and 4 bases from J, with 6 bases between.

The rearrangement uses TRBV27 and TRBJ1-5; 9 bases agree with TRBD1. CDR1 and CDR2 (germline): MNHEY, SMNVEV (reference sequence). The CDR3 spans 14 residues. V was clipped by 6 bases and J by 7 bases; unmatched bases: 7. Here the CDR3 DNA reads TGTGCCAGCAGCCCCGGGACAGGGTGGCAGCCCCAGCATTTT. Translated, it gives CASSPGTGWQPQHF.

The chain recombines TRBV2 with TRBJ1-4; unclear D gene. Trimming left V 4 bases short and J 5 bases short, with 14 bases between. This CDR3 is 15 amino acids long. CDR1 is SNHLY, CDR2 FYNNEI, per germline. The DNA for the CDR3 is TGTGCCAGCAGTGTCCGGCCGGGATCAAATGAAAAACTGTTTTTT. This encodes CASSVRPGSNEKLFF.

Worth noting for this clone: This sample also contains other DNA sequences that code for the same CDR3. The rearrangement uses TRBV7-3 and TRBJ2-6; D remains unclear. Germline V gene lookup returns CDR1 SGHTA and CDR2 FQGTGA. The V end lost 5 bases, the J end lost 4 bases, and 9 bases lay between the germline ends. The CDR3 runs 14 residues. The CDR3 DNA is TGTGCCAGCAGCCCCACGGCCGGGGCCAACGTCCTGACTTTC. This sequence encodes CASSPTAGANVLTF.

This chain connects TRBV19 to TRBJ1-4; D might be TRBD1 (6 bases). The CDR3 runs 14 residues. V was pared by 6 bases and J by 8 bases, with 16 bases between. CDR1 and CDR2 (germline): LNHDA, SQIVND (reference sequence). CDR3 region: CASREEQGREKLFF. The CDR3 DNA reads as TGTGCCAGTAGAGAAGAGCAGGGGAGAGAAAAACTGTTTTTT.

This clone was picked up many times. In nucleotides, the CDR3 is TGTGCCGGACAGAGGGATGGGCGGCAGCCCCAGCATTTT. Its protein is CAGQRDGRQPQHF. The chain joins TRBV6-1 to TRBJ1-5, with D tentatively TRBD1 (6 bases). Germline loops: CDR1 MNHNS, CDR2 SASEGT. This CDR3 is built from 13 residues. V lost 11 bases to trimming and J lost 7 bases, with 18 bases between them.

The V call is TRBV18, the J call TRBJ2-1; the D is unclear. Per the germline V gene, CDR1 is KGHSH and CDR2 is LQKENI. V was pared by 4 bases and J by 6 bases, with 19 bases between. The CDR3 extends over 16 amino acids. CDR3 loop: CASSLNSLYTGNEQFF. For the CDR3, the DNA is TGTGCCAGCTCACTAAATTCCCTTTACACGGGCAATGAGCAGTTCTTC.

CDR3 DNA: TGTGCCAGCAGCCAAACCGGGACAGGGGGTACCGGGGAGCTGTTTTTT. Protein: CASSQTGTGGTGELFF. The rearrangement uses TRBV7-6 and TRBJ2-2, with 11 bases fitting TRBD1. CDR1 is SGHVS, CDR2 FNYEAQ, per germline. The CDR3 loop spans 16 amino acids. The V segment lost 5 bases and the J segment 5 bases; nucleotides outside the gene matches: 7. The variable domain in full, with the rest retrieved from reference TRBV7-6 and TRBJ2-2, is GAGVSQSPRYKVTKRGQDVALRCDPISGHVSLYWYRQALGQGPEFLTYFNYEAQQDKSGLPNDRFSAERPEGSISTLTIQRTEQRDSAMYRCASSQTGTGGTGELFFGEGSRLTVL.

V is TRBV4-2 and J is TRBJ2-7, with 9 bases that match TRBD1. Germline loops: CDR1 LGHNA, CDR2 YNFKEQ. V dropped 3 bases and J dropped 2; count of bases not matched to a gene: 8. The CDR3 consists of 16 residues. The CDR3 sequence is CASSQDGQGWTYEQYF. Written as DNA, the CDR3 is TGTGCCAGCAGCCAGGACGGACAGGGGTGGACCTACGAGCAGTACTTC.

This chain links TRBV2 with TRBJ2-7, with D tentatively TRBD2 (6 bases). Trimming took 1 base from V and 4 from J, leaving 11 bases between them. Per the germline V gene, CDR1 is SNHLY and CDR2 is FYNNEI. The CDR3 has 14 residues. CDR3 DNA sequence: TGTGCCAGCAGTGAAGGGCGGGGTAGTTACGAGCAGTACTTC. As protein: CASSEGRGSYEQYF. Based on the CDR3 plus reference TRBV2 and TRBJ2-7, the full variable domain is EPEVTQTPSHQVTQMGQEVILRCVPISNHLYFYWYRQILGQKVEFLVSFYNNEISEKSEIFDDQFSVERPDGSNFTLKIRSTKLEDSAMYFCASSEGRGSYEQYFGPGTRLTVT.

This sequence joins TRBV10-3 and TRBJ1-2; D gene uncertain. Looked up from germline, CDR1 is ENHRY and CDR2 is SYGVKD. This CDR3 spans 14 amino acids. Trimming took 3 bases from V and 5 from J, leaving 13 bases between them. CDR3 coding DNA: TGTGCCATCAGTGAAGAACAGCCTCCTTATGGCTACACCTTC. It specifies CAISEEQPPYGYTF.

The chain recombines TRBV1 with TRBJ2-5; the table's D call, TRBD2, has no DNA check behind it. TRBV1 is a pseudogene. CDR3 length equals 19 residues. The chain's CDR3 is CTSSQDGRASGSEGETQYF. CDR3 DNA sequence: TGCACCAGCAGCCAAGATGGGAGGGCTAGCGGGAGTGAGGGAGAGACCCAGTACTTC.

The chain recombines TRBV10-3 with TRBJ2-3; 10 nucleotides agree with TRBD2. This CDR3 has 13 amino acids. Germline CDR1 and CDR2: ENHRY and SYGVKD. The ends lost 10 bases at V and 4 bases at J; junction bases unmatched: 5. This CDR3 is CASFSGRSDTQYF. The CDR3 nucleotides are TGTGCCAGCTTTAGCGGGAGGTCAGATACGCAGTATTTT.

This clone was detected only a few times. The V call is TRBV5-6, the J call TRBJ2-7; a possible D gene is TRBD1 (6 bases). The CDR3 runs 12 residues. Trimming pared 3 bases from V and 3 bases from J, leaving 7 bases between. In germline, CDR1 is SGHDT, CDR2 YYEEEE. The chain's CDR3 is CASSSGDYEQYF. The CDR3 DNA reads TGTGCCAGCAGCTCAGGGGACTACGAGCAGTACTTC.

In regard to this clone: A far larger clone is just one base off, so this is likely a read error. Likely a read error: the CDR3 ends without its conserved phenylalanine or tryptophan. This chain uses TRBV29-1 with TRBJ1-2; no clear D gene. CDR3 length equals 11 residues. V was trimmed by 7 bases and J by 2 bases, leaving 8 bases between them. The germline gives CDR1 SQVTM, CDR2 ANQGSEA. CDR3 nucleotide sequence: TGCAGCGAGTCCTCAAACTATGGCTACACCTCC. Its protein product is CSESSNYGYTS.

CDR3 coding DNA: TGTGCCACCAGCGGCCTCCGGGGGGAGACCCAGTACTTC. Encoded protein: CATSGLRGETQYF. V usage is TRBV15 and J usage is TRBJ2-5; possible D gene TRBD2, 6 bases. This CDR3 is 13 amino acids long. V lost 5 bases and J 5 bases, leaving 12 bases between the germline ends. The germline V gene encodes CDR1 LNHNV and CDR2 YYDKDF (reference sequence).

The chain combines TRBV7-3 with TRBJ2-3, with TRBD1 matching over 7 bases. CDR3 length equals 16 residues. V shed 1 base and J 1 base; nucleotides not matched to a gene: 5. The V gene's germline CDR1 is SGHTA and CDR2 FQGTGA. Here the CDR3 DNA reads TGTGCCAGCAGCTTAAACACAGGGGCGGGCACAGATACGCAGTATTTT. Its translation: CASSLNTGAGTDTQYF. The full variable domain, rest sourced from reference TRBV7-3 and TRBJ2-3, is GAGVSQTPSNKVTEKGKYVELRCDPISGHTALYWYRQSLGQGPEFLIYFQGTGAADDSGLPNDRFFAVRPEGSVSTLKIQRTERGDSAVYLCASSLNTGAGTDTQYFGPGTRLTVL.

The chain carries TRBV5-4 and TRBJ1-1, with 9 bases that match TRBD1. The germline CDR1 and CDR2 sequences are SGHNT and YYREEE (reference sequence). This CDR3 has 15 residues. The trim removed 6 bases at V and 0 bases at J, leaving 6 bases unmatched. The CDR3 DNA is TGTGCCAGCAAACAGGGGGCTGGTGTGAACACTGAAGCTTTCTTT. Translating it yields CASKQGAGVNTEAFF.

V usage is TRBV6-6 and J usage is TRBJ1-4; perhaps TRBD1 as D (6 bases). The germline V and J ends were trimmed by 8 bases and 4 bases, with 14 bases remaining between them. CDR3 length equals 14 residues. Germline V gene sequence: CDR1 MNHNY, CDR2 SVGAGI (reference sequence). CDR3 protein: CASRATGSNEKLFF. CDR3 nucleotides: TGTGCCAGCCGCGCGACAGGTAGTAATGAAAAACTGTTTTTT.

This clone appeared once. The chain combines TRBV18 with TRBJ1-3; weak D call: TRBD1 (6 bases). This CDR3 has 16 amino acids. CDR1 and CDR2 (germline): KGHSH, LQKENI. V dropped 1 base and J dropped 0 bases, with 10 bases sitting between them. CDR3 residues: CASSPRQVSSGNTIYF. Here the CDR3 DNA reads TGTGCCAGCTCACCACGACAGGTTAGCTCTGGAAACACCATATATTTT.

J is TRBJ2-2 and V is TRBV6-5, with TRBD1 matching over 9 bases. Trimming cost V 4 bases and J 14 bases; bases outside gene matches: 8. Germline loops: CDR1 MNHEY, CDR2 SVGAGI. This CDR3 spans 13 amino acids. The chain's CDR3 is CASSFGRDRVLFF. CDR3 DNA sequence: TGTGCCAGCAGTTTCGGCCGGGACAGGGTTCTGTTTTTT.

This clone occurred many times. V is TRBV6-5 and J is TRBJ1-5, with D possibly being TRBD1 (5 bases). The length of the CDR3 is 13 residues. Germline CDR1 MNHEY, CDR2 SVGAGI. V was pared by 4 bases and J by 5 bases, with 9 bases between. CDR3 protein: CASSSREDQPQHF. The CDR3 nucleotides are TGTGCCAGCAGTTCCAGGGAAGATCAGCCCCAGCATTTT.

The CDR3 protein is CSTSAPEQYF. The CDR3 DNA reads TGCAGTACCTCGGCCCCAGAGCAGTATTTT. This sequence joins TRBV20-1 and TRBJ2-3, with unresolved D. Trimming pared 8 bases from V and 11 bases from J, leaving 14 bases between. Germline CDR1 is DFQATT and CDR2 is SNEGSKA (reference sequence). The CDR3 is 10 residues long.

J is TRBJ2-2 and V is TRBV11-3; D is perhaps TRBD1 (6 bases). The CDR3 is 14 amino acids. The germline V gene has CDR1 SGHNT and CDR2 YENEEA. V lost 5 bases to trimming and J lost 9 bases, with 16 bases between them. This chain's CDR3 is CASSPNRDFRELFF. The CDR3 DNA sequence: TGTGCCAGCAGCCCCAACAGGGATTTCCGGGAGCTGTTTTTT. The full variable domain, rest sourced from reference TRBV11-3 and TRBJ2-2, is EAGVVQSPRYKIIEKKQPVAFWCNPISGHNTLYWYLQNLGQGPELLIRYENEEAVDDSQLPKDRFSAERLKGVDSTLKIQPAELGDSAVYLCASSPNRDFRELFFGEGSRLTVL.

This clone was detected a few times. The same CDR3 arises from other DNA sequences in this sample as well. The V gene is TRBV6-6, the J gene TRBJ2-2, with D uncertain. The germline V gene has CDR1 MNHNY and CDR2 SVGAGI (reference sequence). Trimming pared 2 bases from V and 3 bases from J, leaving 7 bases between. CDR3 length: 14 residues. CDR3 sequence reads: CASSYGQYTGELFF. CDR3 coding DNA: TGTGCCAGCAGTTACGGCCAGTACACCGGGGAGCTGTTTTTT.

CDR3 loop: CASSSTSPAWSYTF. CDR3 coding DNA: TGTGCCAGCAGCTCAACCTCACCGGCATGGAGCTACACCTTC. This chain connects TRBV7-9 to TRBJ1-2; the D is unclear. This CDR3 region has 14 residues. Trimming pared 4 bases from V and 9 bases from J, leaving 18 bases between. Looked up from germline, CDR1 is SEHNR and CDR2 is FQNEAQ (reference sequence).